These 11 T cell receptor beta chains originate from one sample sequenced in a study of shared T cell receptors in the human thymus. The protocol was immunoSEQ multiplex PCR, while the TCRdb copy is restricted to in-frame clones and leaves out a portion. The table has approximately 730,000 clones, 75% to 90% seen once. The data were also submitted as part of a second study, on human thymus T cells.

Input material: thymocytes. The receptors derive from a girl under two years old with a congenital heart defect.

This clone showed up just once. V is TRBV7-9 and J is TRBJ2-7; D unclear. The germline V and J ends were trimmed by 2 bases and 4 bases, with 24 bases remaining between them. Germline V gives CDR1 SEHNR, CDR2 FQNEAQ (reference sequence). The CDR3 spans 18 residues. The CDR3 here is CASSLKWRSDDGSYEQYF. CDR3 nucleotides: TGTGCCAGCAGCTTAAAATGGCGGTCTGATGACGGTTCATACGAGCAGTACTTC.

The chain has TRBV9 and TRBJ1-1; 12 nucleotides line up with TRBD1. The CDR3 has 16 residues. Germline trimming cut 4 bases from V and 9 bases from J; bases unmatched to any gene: 13. The germline CDR1 and CDR2 sequences are SGDLS and YYNGEE. For the CDR3, the DNA is TGTGCCAGCAGCCCCGGGGGGGGACAGGGGGCTACCAAAGCTTTCTTT. Its protein product is CASSPGGGQGATKAFF.

The chain is built from TRBV29-1 and TRBJ1-2; 8 bases line up with TRBD1. Per the germline V gene, CDR1 is SQVTM and CDR2 is ANQGSEA. Trimming at V came to 7 bases and at J to 2 bases, leaving 9 bases not matched to a gene. There are 14 residues in the CDR3. In DNA form, the CDR3 reads TGCAGCGACCGACAGGGGAGTAGGAACTATGGCTACACCTTC. This encodes CSDRQGSRNYGYTF.

The rearrangement joins TRBV2 to TRBJ2-3, with unresolved D. The CDR3 has 15 residues. Per the germline V gene, CDR1 is SNHLY and CDR2 is FYNNEI. V gave up 1 base and J gave up 2 bases, with 10 bases separating them. CDR3 amino acids: CASSEDLRPTDTQYF. DNA for the CDR3: TGTGCCAGCAGTGAAGATTTGCGGCCCACAGATACGCAGTATTTT.

The rearrangement uses TRBV4-1 and TRBJ1-4, with a weak D call TRBD1 (5 bases). Trimming stripped 0 bases from V and 2 bases from J, with 13 bases between. The CDR3 consists of 17 residues. Germline CDR1 is MGHRA and CDR2 is YSYEKL. The CDR3 region is CASSQDQGFSTNEKLFF. The CDR3 DNA is TGCGCCAGCAGCCAAGATCAGGGTTTCTCGACTAATGAAAAACTGTTTTTT.

The rearrangement links TRBV5-1 to TRBJ2-7, with 9 bases identical to TRBD1. In germline, CDR1 is SGHRS, CDR2 YFSETQ. This CDR3 contains 15 residues. The V and J ends lost 1 base and 2 bases, in that order; junction bases with no gene match: 4. CDR3 sequence reads: CASSLRQGEAYEQYF. The CDR3 nucleotides are TGCGCCAGCAGCTTGAGACAGGGGGAAGCCTACGAGCAGTACTTC.

The J gene is TRBJ2-5, the V gene TRBV10-3; D possibly corresponds to TRBD2 (5 bases). Germline-derived CDR1 and CDR2 are ENHRY and SYGVKD. Trimming pared 6 bases from V and 1 base from J, leaving 9 bases between. The CDR3 covers 13 residues. Here the CDR3 reads CAIRQDSQETQYF. The CDR3 DNA reads as TGTGCCATCAGGCAGGACTCCCAAGAGACCCAGTACTTC.

The genes are TRBV14 and TRBJ1-2; D ambiguous. Germline V gene sequence: CDR1 SGHDN, CDR2 FVKESK. The V end was cut by 1 base, the J end by 4 bases, with 10 bases between. This CDR3 is built from 14 residues. For the CDR3, the DNA is TGTGCCAGCAGCCAAGGGGAGGACTCCTATGGCTACACCTTC. Protein product: CASSQGEDSYGYTF.

This chain uses TRBV19 with TRBJ2-7, with a possible D match to TRBD1 (5 bases). The germline V gene has CDR1 LNHDA and CDR2 SQIVND (reference sequence). V was pared by 6 bases and J by 0 bases, with 12 bases between. The CDR3 spans 14 residues. The DNA for the CDR3 is TGTGCCAGTAGCCCAGGGATCGGCTCCTACGAGCAGTACTTC. This gives the protein CASSPGIGSYEQYF.

V gene TRBV5-6 combines with J gene TRBJ2-7; a weak D match, TRBD1 (6 bases). Germline V gene data show CDR1 as SGHDT and CDR2 as YYEEEE. The CDR3 covers 13 residues. V was clipped by 4 bases and J by 0 bases, with 8 bases between them. The CDR3 DNA sequence: TGTGCCAGCAGCCACAGGGCCTCCTACGAGCAGTACTTC. Its translation: CASSHRASYEQYF.

This clone was recorded a few times. V and J are TRBV28 and TRBJ1-2; no firm D call. The V gene's germline CDR1 is MDHEN and CDR2 SYDVKM. V lost 5 bases to trimming and J lost 8 bases, with 24 bases between them. This CDR3 has 16 residues. For the CDR3, the DNA is TGTGCCAGCAGTCACCCCTATGCCCCAAGTTATAGCGGCTACACCTTC. This codes for CASSHPYAPSYSGYTF.